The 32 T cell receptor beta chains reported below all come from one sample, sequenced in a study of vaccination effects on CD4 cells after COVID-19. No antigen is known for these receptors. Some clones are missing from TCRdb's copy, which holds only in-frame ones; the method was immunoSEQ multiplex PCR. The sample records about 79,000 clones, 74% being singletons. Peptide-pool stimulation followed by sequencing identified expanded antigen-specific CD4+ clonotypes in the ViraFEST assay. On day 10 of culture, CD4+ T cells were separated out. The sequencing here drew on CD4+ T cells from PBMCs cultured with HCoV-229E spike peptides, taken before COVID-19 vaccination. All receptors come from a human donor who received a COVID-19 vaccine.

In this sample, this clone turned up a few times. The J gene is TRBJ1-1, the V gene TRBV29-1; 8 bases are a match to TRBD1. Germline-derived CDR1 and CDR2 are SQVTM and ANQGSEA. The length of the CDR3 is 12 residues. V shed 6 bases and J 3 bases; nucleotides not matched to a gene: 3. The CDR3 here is CSVYRGDTEAFF. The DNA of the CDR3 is TGCAGCGTGTACAGGGGGGACACTGAAGCTTTCTTT.

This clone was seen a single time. CDR3 protein: CASSLSGGWAQYF. Written as DNA, the CDR3 is TGTGCCAGCAGTTTGTCCGGGGGATGGGCCCAGTACTTC. The V call is TRBV12-3 or TRBV12-4, the J call TRBJ2-5; tentatively, D is TRBD2 (6 bases). The CDR3 loop spans 13 amino acids. Trimming removed 3 bases at V and 9 bases at J, with 14 bases between.

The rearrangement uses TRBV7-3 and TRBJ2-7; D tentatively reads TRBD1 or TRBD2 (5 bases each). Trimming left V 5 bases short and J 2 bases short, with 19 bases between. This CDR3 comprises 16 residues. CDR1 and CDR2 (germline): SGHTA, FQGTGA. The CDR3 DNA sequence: TGTGCCAGCAGCCGAGCTACGGGACGGCTTCCCTACGAGCAGTACGTC. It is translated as CASSRATGRLPYEQYV.

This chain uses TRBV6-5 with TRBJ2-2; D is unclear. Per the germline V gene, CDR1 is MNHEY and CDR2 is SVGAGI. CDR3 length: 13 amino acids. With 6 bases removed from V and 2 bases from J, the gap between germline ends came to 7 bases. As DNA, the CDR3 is TGTGCCAGCAGCCTGTTAAACACCGGGGAGCTGTTTTTT. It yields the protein CASSLLNTGELFF.

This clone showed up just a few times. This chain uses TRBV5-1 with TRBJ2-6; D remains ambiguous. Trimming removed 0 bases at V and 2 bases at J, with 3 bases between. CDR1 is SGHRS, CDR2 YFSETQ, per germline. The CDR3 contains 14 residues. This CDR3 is CASSLAPGANVLTF. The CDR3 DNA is TGCGCCAGCAGCTTGGCCCCTGGGGCCAACGTCCTGACTTTC.

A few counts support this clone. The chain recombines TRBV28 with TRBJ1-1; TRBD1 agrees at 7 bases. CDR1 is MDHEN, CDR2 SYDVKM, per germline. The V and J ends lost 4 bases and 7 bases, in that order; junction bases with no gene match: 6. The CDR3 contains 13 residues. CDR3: CASSSLTGLEAFF. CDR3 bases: TGTGCCAGCAGTTCCCTGACAGGGCTTGAAGCTTTCTTT.

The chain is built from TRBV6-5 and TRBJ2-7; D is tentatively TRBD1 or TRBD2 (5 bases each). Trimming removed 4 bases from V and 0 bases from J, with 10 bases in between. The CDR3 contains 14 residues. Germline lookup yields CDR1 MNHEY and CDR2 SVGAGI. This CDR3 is CASSLTEGSYEQYV. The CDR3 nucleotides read TGTGCCAGCAGTTTGACAGAGGGCTCCTACGAGCAGTACGTC.

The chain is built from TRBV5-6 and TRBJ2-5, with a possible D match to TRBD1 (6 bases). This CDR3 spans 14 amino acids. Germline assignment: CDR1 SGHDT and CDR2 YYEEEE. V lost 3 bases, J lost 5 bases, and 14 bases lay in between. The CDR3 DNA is TGTGCCAGCAGCTCCTCACAGGGTGTGGAGACCCAGTACTTC. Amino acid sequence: CASSSSQGVETQYF.

The CDR3 DNA sequence: TGTGCCAGCAGTGAAGGGACTAGCGGGGGGTCAGAGACCCAGTACTTC. It encodes CASSEGTSGGSETQYF. The chain couples TRBV2 to TRBJ2-5; 14 bases are a match to TRBD2. The CDR3 length is 16 residues. Germline CDR1 and CDR2: SNHLY and FYNNEI. The J segment lost 4 bases and the V segment lost 1 base, leaving 2 bases of the junction unmatched.

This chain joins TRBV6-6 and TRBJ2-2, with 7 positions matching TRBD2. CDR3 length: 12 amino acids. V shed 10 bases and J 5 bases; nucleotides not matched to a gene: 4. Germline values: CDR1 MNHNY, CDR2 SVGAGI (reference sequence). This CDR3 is CATRGGTGELFF. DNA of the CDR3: TGTGCCACCCGCGGGGGAACCGGGGAGCTGTTTTTT.

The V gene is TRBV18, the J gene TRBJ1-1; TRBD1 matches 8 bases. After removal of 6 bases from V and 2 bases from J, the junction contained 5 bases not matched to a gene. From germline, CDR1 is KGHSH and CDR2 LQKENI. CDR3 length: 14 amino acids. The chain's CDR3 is CASSHGQGNTEAFF. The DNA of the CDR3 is TGTGCCAGCTCCCACGGACAGGGCAACACTGAAGCTTTCTTT.

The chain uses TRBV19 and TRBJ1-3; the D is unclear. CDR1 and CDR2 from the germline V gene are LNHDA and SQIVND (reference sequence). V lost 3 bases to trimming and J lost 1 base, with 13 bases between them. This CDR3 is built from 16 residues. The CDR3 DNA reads TGTGCCAGTAGTATCCGACGGCCGATTTCTGGAAACACCATATATTTT. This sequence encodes CASSIRRPISGNTIYF. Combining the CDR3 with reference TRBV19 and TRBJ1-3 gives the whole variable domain DGGITQSPKYLFRKEGQNVTLSCEQNLNHDAMYWYRQDPGQGLRLIYYSQIVNDFQKGDIAEGYSVSREKKESFPLTVTSAQKNPTAFYLCASSIRRPISGNTIYFGEGSWLTVV.

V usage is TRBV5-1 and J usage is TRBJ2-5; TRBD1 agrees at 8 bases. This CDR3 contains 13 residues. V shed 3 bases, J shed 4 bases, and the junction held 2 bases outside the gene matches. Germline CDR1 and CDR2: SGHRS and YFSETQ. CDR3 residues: CASSSQGGETQYF. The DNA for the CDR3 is TGCGCCAGCAGCTCACAGGGGGGAGAGACCCAGTACTTC.

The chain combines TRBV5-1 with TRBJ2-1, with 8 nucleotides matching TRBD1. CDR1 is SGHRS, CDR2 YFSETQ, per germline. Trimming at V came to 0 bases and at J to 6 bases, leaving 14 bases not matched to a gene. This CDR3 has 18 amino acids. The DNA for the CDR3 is TGCGCCAGCAGCTTGGTTTGGTCAGGGGGCTTAAGTACCAATGAGCAGTTCTTC. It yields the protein CASSLVWSGGLSTNEQFF.

CDR3 bases: TGTGCCAGCAGCAGGGGGGGGTATAACACCGGGGAGCTGTTTTTT. Its translation is CASSRGGYNTGELFF. The chain links TRBV13 to TRBJ2-2, with D maybe TRBD2 (7 bases). The ends were cut back, 5 bases at V and 2 bases at J, with 12 bases in the middle. CDR1 PRHDT and CDR2 FYEKMQ come from the germline V gene (reference sequence). The CDR3 extends over 15 amino acids.

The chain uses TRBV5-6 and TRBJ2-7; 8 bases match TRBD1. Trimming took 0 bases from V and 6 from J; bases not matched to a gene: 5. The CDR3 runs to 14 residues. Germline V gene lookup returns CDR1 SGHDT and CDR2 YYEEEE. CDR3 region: CASSLEGRGLEQYV. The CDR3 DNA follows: TGTGCCAGCAGCTTGGAGGGCAGGGGGCTCGAGCAGTACGTC.

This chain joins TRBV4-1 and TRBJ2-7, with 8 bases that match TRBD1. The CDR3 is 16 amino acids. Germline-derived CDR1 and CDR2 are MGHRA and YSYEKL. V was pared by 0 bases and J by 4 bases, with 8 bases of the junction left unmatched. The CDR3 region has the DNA TGCGCCAGCAGCCAAGATCTTGGACAGGGTCTTTACGAGCAGTACGTC. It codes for CASSQDLGQGLYEQYV.

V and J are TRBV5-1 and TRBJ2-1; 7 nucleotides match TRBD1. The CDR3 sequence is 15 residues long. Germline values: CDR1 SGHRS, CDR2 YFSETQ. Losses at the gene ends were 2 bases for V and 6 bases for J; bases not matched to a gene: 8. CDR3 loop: CASSLKTGQSNEQFF. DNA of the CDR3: TGCGCCAGCAGCTTAAAAACGGGACAGAGCAATGAGCAGTTCTTC.

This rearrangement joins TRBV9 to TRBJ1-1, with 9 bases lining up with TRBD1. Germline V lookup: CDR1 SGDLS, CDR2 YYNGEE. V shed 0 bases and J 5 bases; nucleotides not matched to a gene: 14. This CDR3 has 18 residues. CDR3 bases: TGTGCCAGCAGCGTAGCGGAGGGGACAGGGAGGATGCAGACTGAAGCTTTCTTT. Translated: CASSVAEGTGRMQTEAFF.

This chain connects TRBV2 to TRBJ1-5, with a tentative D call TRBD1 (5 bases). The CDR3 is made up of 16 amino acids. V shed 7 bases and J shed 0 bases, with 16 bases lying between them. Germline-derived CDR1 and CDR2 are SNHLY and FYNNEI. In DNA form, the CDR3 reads TGTGCCAGCATGATGGACAATGGGTATAGCAATCAGCCCCAGCATTTT. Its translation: CASMMDNGYSNQPQHF.

The CDR3 sequence is CASRTISGGRAFEQFF. The CDR3 coding sequence is TGTGCCAGTAGAACAATTTCAGGGGGTCGAGCGTTTGAGCAGTTCTTC. This sequence joins TRBV19 and TRBJ2-1, with 7 bases aligning to TRBD1. CDR1 is LNHDA and CDR2 is SQIVND in the germline V gene (reference sequence). The V and J ends lost 6 bases and 9 bases, in that order; junction bases with no gene match: 17. This CDR3 has 16 residues.

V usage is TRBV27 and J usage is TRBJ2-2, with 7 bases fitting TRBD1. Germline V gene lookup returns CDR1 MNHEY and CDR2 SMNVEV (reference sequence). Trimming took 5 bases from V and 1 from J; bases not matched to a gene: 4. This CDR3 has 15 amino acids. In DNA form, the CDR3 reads TGTGCCAGCAGTGATAGGACAGGGAACACCGGGGAGCTGTTTTTT. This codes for CASSDRTGNTGELFF.

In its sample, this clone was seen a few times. Here the CDR3 reads CASGPGGGSEPQHF. The DNA for the CDR3 is TGTGCTAGTGGCCCTGGGGGGGGGTCGGAGCCCCAGCATTTT. The chain has TRBV12-5 and TRBJ1-5; tentative D call: TRBD1 (5 bases). V lost 6 bases, J lost 8 bases, and 17 bases lay in between. The length of the CDR3 is 14 residues. CDR1 and CDR2 from the germline V gene are LGHNT and FRNRAP.

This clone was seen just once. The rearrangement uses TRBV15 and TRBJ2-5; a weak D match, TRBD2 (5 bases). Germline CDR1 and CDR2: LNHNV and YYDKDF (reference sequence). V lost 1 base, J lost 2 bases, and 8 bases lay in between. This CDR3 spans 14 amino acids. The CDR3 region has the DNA TGTGCCACCAGCAGAGTGGCGGGTCAAGAGACCCAGTACTTC. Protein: CATSRVAGQETQYF.

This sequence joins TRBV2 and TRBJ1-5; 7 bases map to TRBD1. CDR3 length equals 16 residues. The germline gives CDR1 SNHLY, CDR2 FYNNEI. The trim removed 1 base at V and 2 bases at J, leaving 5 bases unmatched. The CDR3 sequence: CASSEVQGLGNQPQHF. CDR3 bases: TGTGCCAGCAGTGAAGTACAGGGGCTAGGCAATCAGCCCCAGCATTTT. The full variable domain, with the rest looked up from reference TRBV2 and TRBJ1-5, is EPEVTQTPSHQVTQMGQEVILRCVPISNHLYFYWYRQILGQKVEFLVSFYNNEISEKSEIFDDQFSVERPDGSNFTLKIRSTKLEDSAMYFCASSEVQGLGNQPQHFGDGTRLSIL.

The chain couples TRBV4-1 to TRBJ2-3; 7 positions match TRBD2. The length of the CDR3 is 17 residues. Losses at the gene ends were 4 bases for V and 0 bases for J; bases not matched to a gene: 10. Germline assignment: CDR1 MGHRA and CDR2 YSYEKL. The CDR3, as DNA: TGCGCCAGCAGCCTTGGGGGGGTCTACTATAGCACAGATACGCAGTATTTT. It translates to CASSLGGVYYSTDTQYF.

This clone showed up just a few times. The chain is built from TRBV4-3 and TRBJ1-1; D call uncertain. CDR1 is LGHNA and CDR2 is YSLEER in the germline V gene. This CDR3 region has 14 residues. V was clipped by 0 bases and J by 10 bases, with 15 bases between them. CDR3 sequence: CASSQEVTSDGAFF. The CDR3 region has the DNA TGCGCCAGCAGCCAAGAAGTTACCTCAGACGGAGCTTTCTTT.

The CDR3 sequence: CASSQDLFEGVPRIYYGYTF. The CDR3 DNA sequence: TGTGCCAGCAGCCAAGATCTTTTCGAAGGGGTGCCCAGGATTTACTATGGCTACACCTTC. The rearrangement links TRBV4-2 to TRBJ1-2, with a tentative D call TRBD1 (5 bases). The CDR3 is made up of 20 amino acids. Germline V gene data show CDR1 as LGHNA and CDR2 as YNFKEQ. V gave up 0 bases and J gave up 3 bases, with 26 bases separating them.

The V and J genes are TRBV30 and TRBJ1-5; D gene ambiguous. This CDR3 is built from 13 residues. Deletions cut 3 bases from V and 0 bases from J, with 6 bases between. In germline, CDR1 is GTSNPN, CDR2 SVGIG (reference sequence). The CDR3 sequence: CAWSLGSNQPQHF. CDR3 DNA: TGTGCCTGGAGCTTGGGTAGCAATCAGCCCCAGCATTTT.

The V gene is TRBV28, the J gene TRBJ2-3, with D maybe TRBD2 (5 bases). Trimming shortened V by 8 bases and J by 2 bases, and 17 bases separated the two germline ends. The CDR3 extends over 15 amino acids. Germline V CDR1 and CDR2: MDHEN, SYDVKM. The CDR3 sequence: CASRGPAVTTDTQYF. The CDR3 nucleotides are TGTGCCAGCCGAGGGCCGGCCGTGACCACAGATACGCAGTATTTT.

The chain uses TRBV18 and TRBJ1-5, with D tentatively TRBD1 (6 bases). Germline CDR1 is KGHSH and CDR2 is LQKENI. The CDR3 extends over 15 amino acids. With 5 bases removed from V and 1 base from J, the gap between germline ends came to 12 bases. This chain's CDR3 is CASSGQPGSNQPQHF. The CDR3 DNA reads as TGTGCCAGCTCAGGACAGCCTGGGAGCAATCAGCCCCAGCATTTT.

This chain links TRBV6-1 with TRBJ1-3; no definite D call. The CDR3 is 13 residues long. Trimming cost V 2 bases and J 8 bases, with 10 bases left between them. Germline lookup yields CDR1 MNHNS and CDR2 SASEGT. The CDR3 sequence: CASSETQYDTIYF. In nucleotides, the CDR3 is TGTGCCAGCAGTGAAACCCAGTACGACACCATATATTTT.